This TCR beta chain is drawn from a study of radiation and T cells in renal cell carcinoma (dated by TCRdb to about 2020). As for the study more broadly: Samples were obtained from a clinical trial, in which 15 Gy stereotactic body radiation therapy was delivered to primary renal cell carcinomas and nephrectomy was performed 4 weeks later. In total, approximately 53 samples underwent TCR beta sequencing: approximately 26 tumors plus 27 peripheral blood samples. Across all 50 or so samples, around 4,000,000 unique CDR3 nucleotide sequences encoding around 2,500,000 unique CDR3 amino acid sequences were identified. Broad study findings and their caveats: In blood, the top tumor clonotypes increased between baseline and 2 weeks post-radiation and then shrank by 4 weeks, which suggests that tumor-resident clones expanded only transiently. Dynamics of the blood repertoire were not tracked past 4 weeks after treatment. Effects of radiation dose or scheduling on the TCR repertoire could not be addressed with the single-armed trial design. No pretreatment tumor biopsies were available, so the baseline intratumoral presence of clonotypes could not be determined.

The germline V gene encodes CDR1 MNHNS and CDR2 SASEGT. The trim is 2 bases for V and 6 bases for J, with a gap of 10 bases between the germline ends. Inclusive of the bounding cysteine and phenylalanine, the CDR3 is 13 residues long. CDR3 DNA is the only sequence kept; it has 39 bases, read in frame from the first base. Following the manufacturer's recommendations, the immunoSEQ kit was used to generate TCR beta libraries from genomic DNA. For library preparation, a first multiplex PCR was performed with proprietary primers, followed by a second PCR in which unique barcodes were added, and bead cleanups were performed after each round. Each sample batch included a kit-provided positive control reaction and a negative control reaction. The final libraries underwent checking on an Agilent 4200 TapeStation D1000 ScreenTape, volumetric pooling, and quantification by qPCR. An Illumina NextSeq500 fitted with a MidOutput 150-cycle cartridge performed the sequencing, running 156 Read1 cycles and 15 Index1 cycles with the kit's custom primers. The pooled library was loaded at around 1 pM, and around 22% PhiX control was spiked in. Turning to the authors' computational methods: Vendor-processed data were analyzed in R, and a clonotype was defined as all T cells sharing the same CDR3 nucleotide sequence. For clone abundance analyses, frequencies were normalized to the 10,000 most abundant clones in each sample. Public T cell clones, which averaged fewer than five per sample, were removed prior to analysis. An abundance difference of at least 32-fold between compartments was the criterion for calling clonotypes tumor-enriched or baseline blood-enriched. A beta-binomial differential abundance model was used to identify clonotypes that expanded or contracted between blood time points. Tumor-blood repertoire similarity was measured with the Baroni-Urbani and Buser coefficient, and groups were compared using two-tailed Wilcoxon tests in R. Sourced from immuneACCESS, this table was stored by TCRdb with only in-frame sequences that have V and J called. A share of the clones is absent; for the studies checked, an unresolved V gene accounts for under half, and the remainder has no known explanation. V, J and clone size are taken as reported in that table, and D and trimming were inferred from the DNA itself. Recorded for this sample are about 130,000 clones; 88% of them occurred a single time. The ten most abundant clones make up 5.5% to 6.5% of the sample.

The sample's time point label, in plain terms: blood 2 weeks post-SBRT. In light of the paper, this sample's treatment or condition label describes: 15 Gy SBRT to primary tumor, nephrectomy 4 weeks later. To track tumor-enriched clonotypes, serial peripheral blood was sampled from radiation-treated patients at baseline and at 2 weeks and 4 weeks after SBRT. Renal cell carcinoma with clear cell pathology was present in all patients. Genomic DNA for TCR sequencing was prepared using the QIAamp DNA Blood Mini Kit (Qiagen). The analyses included just those samples that passed every quality control check. Notes on this clone: There is no known antigen for this receptor. Base qualities are not recorded, but no much larger clone differs from it by a single base.

The clonotype was recovered from a woman in her 70s with renal cell carcinoma. Recombination connected TRBV6-1 to TRBJ1-1; the D gene identity is not certain. Material: blood, obtained from a patient whose treatment included radiotherapy and nephrectomy. The DNA sequence follows: TGTGCCAGCAGTGAATCGGGAATTCCTGAAGCTTTCTTT. Its translation is CASSESGIPEAFF.